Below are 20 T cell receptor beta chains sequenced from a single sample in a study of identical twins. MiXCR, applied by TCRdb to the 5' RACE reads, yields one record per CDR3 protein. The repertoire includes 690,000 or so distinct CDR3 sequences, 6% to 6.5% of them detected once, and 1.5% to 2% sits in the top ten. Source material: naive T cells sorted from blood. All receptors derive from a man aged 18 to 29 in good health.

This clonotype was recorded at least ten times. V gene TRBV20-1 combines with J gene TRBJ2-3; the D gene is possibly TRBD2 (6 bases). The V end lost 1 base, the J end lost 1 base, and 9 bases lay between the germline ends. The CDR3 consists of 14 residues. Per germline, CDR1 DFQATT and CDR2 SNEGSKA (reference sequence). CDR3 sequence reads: CSARVGLRTDTQYF. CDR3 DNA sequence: TGCAGTGCTAGAGTGGGACTTCGCACAGATACGCAGTATTTT.

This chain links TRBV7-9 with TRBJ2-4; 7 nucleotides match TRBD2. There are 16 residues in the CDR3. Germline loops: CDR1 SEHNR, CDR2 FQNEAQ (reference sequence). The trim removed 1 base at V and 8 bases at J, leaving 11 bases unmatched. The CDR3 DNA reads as TGTGCCAGCAGCTTAGGGCTAGCGGCCCCGGGGGACATTCAGTACTTC. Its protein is CASSLGLAAPGDIQYF.

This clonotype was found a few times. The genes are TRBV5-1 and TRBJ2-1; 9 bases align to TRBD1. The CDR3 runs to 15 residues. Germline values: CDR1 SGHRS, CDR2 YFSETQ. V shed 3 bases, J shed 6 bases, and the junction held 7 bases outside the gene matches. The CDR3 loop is CASSSGQGVGNEQFF. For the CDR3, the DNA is TGCGCCAGCAGCTCGGGACAGGGCGTTGGCAATGAGCAGTTCTTC.

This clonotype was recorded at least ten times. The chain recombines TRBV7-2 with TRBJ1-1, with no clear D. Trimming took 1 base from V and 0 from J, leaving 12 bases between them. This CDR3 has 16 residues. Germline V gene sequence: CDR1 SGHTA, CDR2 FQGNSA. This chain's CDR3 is CASSLDAGVMNTEAFF. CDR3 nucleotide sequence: TGTGCCAGCAGCTTAGATGCCGGGGTAATGAACACTGAAGCTTTCTTT.

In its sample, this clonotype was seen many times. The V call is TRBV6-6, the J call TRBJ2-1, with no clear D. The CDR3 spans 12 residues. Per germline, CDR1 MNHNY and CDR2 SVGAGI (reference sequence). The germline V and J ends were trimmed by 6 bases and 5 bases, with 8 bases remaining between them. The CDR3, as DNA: TGTGCCAGCAGCTGGCTAGACAATGAGCAGTTCTTC. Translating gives CASSWLDNEQFF.

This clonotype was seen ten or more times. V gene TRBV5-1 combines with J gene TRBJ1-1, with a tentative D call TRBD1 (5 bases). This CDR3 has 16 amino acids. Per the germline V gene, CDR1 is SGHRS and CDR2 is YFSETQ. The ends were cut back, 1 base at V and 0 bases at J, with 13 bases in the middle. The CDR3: CASSLYVRGMNTEAFF. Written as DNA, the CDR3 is TGCGCCAGCAGCTTGTATGTTCGGGGGATGAACACTGAAGCTTTCTTT.

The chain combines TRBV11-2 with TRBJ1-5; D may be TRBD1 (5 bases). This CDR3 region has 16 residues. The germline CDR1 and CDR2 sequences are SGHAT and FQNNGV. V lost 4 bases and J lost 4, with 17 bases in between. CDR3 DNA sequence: TGTGCCAGCAGCTCCCCAGACGGCAGGGCGAATCAGCCCCAGCATTTT. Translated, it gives CASSSPDGRANQPQHF.

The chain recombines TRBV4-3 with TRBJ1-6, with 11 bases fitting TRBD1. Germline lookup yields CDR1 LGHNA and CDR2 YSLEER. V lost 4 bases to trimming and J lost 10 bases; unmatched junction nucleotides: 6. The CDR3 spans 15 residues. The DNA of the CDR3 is TGCGCCAGCAGCCTAGGACAGGGGGCCGAATCACCCCTCCACTTT. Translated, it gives CASSLGQGAESPLHF.

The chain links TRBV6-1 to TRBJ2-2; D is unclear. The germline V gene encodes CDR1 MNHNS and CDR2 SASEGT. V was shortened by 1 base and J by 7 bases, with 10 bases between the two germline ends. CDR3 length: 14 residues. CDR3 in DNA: TGTGCCAGCAGTGAAGGATATAGGGTCGGGGAGCTGTTTTTT. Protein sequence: CASSEGYRVGELFF.

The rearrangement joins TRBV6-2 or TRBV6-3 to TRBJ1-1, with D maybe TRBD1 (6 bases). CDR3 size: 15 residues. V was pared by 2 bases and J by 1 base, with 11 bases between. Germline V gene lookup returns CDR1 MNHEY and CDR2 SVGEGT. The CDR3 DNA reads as TGTGCCAGCAGTTACGCACAGGGTGGGAACACTGAAGCTTTCTTT. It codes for CASSYAQGGNTEAFF.

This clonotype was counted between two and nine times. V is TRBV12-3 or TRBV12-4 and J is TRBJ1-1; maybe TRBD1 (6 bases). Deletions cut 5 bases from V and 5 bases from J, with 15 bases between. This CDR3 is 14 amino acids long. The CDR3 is CASSQIQGLTEAFF. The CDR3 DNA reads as TGTGCCAGCAGTCAAATTCAGGGGCTTACTGAAGCTTTCTTT.

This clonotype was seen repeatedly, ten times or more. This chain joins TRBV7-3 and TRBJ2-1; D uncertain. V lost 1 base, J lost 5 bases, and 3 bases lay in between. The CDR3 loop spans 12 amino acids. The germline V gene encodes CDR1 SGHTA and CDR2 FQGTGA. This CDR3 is CASSLMDNEQFF. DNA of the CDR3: TGTGCCAGCAGCTTAATGGACAATGAGCAGTTCTTC.

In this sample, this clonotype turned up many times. This chain's CDR3 is CSARTVRWRRETQYF. DNA of the CDR3: TGCAGTGCTCGGACCGTTCGGTGGCGGCGGGAGACCCAGTACTTC. The J gene is TRBJ2-5, the V gene TRBV20-1, with D unclear. Germline V gene data show CDR1 as DFQATT and CDR2 as SNEGSKA (reference sequence). The CDR3 covers 15 residues. Trimming cost V 5 bases and J 5 bases, with 21 bases left between them.

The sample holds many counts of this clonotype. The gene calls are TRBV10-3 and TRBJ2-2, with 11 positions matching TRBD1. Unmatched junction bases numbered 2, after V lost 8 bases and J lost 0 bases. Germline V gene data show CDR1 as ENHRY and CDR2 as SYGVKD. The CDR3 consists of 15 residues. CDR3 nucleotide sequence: TGTGCCATCCGGGACAGGGGGACGAACACCGGGGAGCTGTTTTTT. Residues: CAIRDRGTNTGELFF.

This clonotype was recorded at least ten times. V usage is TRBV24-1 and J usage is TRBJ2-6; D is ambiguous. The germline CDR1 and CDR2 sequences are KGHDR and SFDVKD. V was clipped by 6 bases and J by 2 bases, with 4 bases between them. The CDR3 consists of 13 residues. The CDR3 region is CATSRTGANVLTF. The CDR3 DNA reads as TGTGCCACCAGTCGAACTGGGGCCAACGTCCTGACTTTC.

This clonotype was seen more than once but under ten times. In nucleotides, the CDR3 is TGTGCCAGTACCGGGGAGGGCTTTAGGAGCACAGATACGCAGTATTTT. Protein sequence: CASTGEGFRSTDTQYF. This sequence joins TRBV19 and TRBJ2-3; TRBD2 matches 7 bases. CDR1 is LNHDA, CDR2 SQIVND, per germline (reference sequence). The CDR3 sequence is 16 residues long. J gave up 0 bases and V 7 bases, and 10 bases lay outside the gene matches.

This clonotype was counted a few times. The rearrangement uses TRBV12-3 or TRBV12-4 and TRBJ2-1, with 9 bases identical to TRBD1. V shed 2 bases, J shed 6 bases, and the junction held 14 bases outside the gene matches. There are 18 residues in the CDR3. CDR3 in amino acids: CASSLSGGTGWLGNEQFF. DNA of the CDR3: TGTGCCAGCAGTTTATCGGGCGGGACAGGGTGGCTTGGCAATGAGCAGTTCTTC.

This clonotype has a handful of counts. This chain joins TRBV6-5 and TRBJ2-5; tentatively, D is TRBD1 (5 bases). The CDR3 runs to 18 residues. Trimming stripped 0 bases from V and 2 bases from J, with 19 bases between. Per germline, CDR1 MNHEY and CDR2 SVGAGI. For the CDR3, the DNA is TGTGCCAGCAGTTACTCGATAGTGTCAGGGAACCCTCAAGAGACCCAGTACTTC. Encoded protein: CASSYSIVSGNPQETQYF.

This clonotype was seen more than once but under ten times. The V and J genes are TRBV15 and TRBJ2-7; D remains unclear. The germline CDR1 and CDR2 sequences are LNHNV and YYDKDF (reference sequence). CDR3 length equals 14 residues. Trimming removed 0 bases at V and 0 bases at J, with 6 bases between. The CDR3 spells CATSRDGSSYEQYF. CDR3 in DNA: TGTGCCACCAGCAGAGATGGCAGCTCCTACGAGCAGTACTTC. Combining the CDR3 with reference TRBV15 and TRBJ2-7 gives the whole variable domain DAMVIQNPRYQVTQFGKPVTLSCSQTLNHNVMYWYQQKSSQAPKLLFHYYDKDFNNEADTPDNFQSRRPNTSFCFLDIRSPGLGDTAMYLCATSRDGSSYEQYFGPGTRLTVT.

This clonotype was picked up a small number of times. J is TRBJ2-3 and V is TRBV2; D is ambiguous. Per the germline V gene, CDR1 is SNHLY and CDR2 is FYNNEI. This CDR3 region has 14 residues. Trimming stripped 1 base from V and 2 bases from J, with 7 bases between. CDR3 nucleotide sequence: TGTGCCAGCAGTGAAGTTGCCTTCACAGATACGCAGTATTTT. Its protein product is CASSEVAFTDTQYF.